A single sample is the source of the 6 T cell receptor beta chains below, sequenced in a study of early T cells in non-severe SARS-CoV-2 infection. TCRdb processed the 5' RACE reads anew with MiXCR; each CDR3 protein has one entry. The profile shows tens of thousands of distinct CDR3 sequences, around 15% of them singletons. The input for sequencing was whole blood, taken at baseline. The source of these receptors is an adult who was a healthcare worker with PCR-confirmed SARS-CoV-2 infection or an uninfected control (not recorded which).

This clonotype appeared a few times. The chain joins TRBV6-5 to TRBJ2-7; 9 bases are shared with TRBD1. The germline V gene encodes CDR1 MNHEY and CDR2 SVGAGI. V was pared by 10 bases and J by 8 bases, with 9 bases of the junction left unmatched. The CDR3 covers 12 residues. In DNA form, the CDR3 reads TGTGCCACCCGGACAGGGGAGAGACAGCAGTACTTC. It translates to CATRTGERQQYF.

The J gene is TRBJ2-1, the V gene TRBV5-1; 10 nucleotides align to TRBD2. Germline CDR1 and CDR2: SGHRS and YFSETQ. CDR3 length: 15 amino acids. Trimming removed 3 bases from V and 9 bases from J; junction bases left unmatched: 9. DNA for the CDR3: TGCGCCAGCAGCTGGGGAGCGGGAGGGCCCGCTGAGCAGTTCTTC. The encoded protein is CASSWGAGGPAEQFF.

The table lists this clonotype with many counts. The chain combines TRBV18 with TRBJ2-7, with D perhaps matching TRBD2 (6 bases). V gave up 3 bases and J gave up 2 bases, with 17 bases separating them. Germline V CDR1 and CDR2: KGHSH, LQKENI. The CDR3 is 16 amino acids. CDR3 amino acids: CASSPFGGASAYEQYF. CDR3 coding DNA: TGTGCCAGCTCACCCTTTGGAGGGGCTTCGGCCTACGAGCAGTACTTC.

Worth noting for this clonotype: A read error may account for a junction end that differs from germline. The chain combines TRBV12-3 or TRBV12-4 with TRBJ2-1; no clear D gene. The CDR3 spans 12 residues. The CDR3, as DNA: TGTGCCAGCAGCTTAGGGCGGAATGAGCAGTTCTTC. Translation: CASSLGRNEQFF.

This clonotype appeared many times. V usage is TRBV2 and J usage is TRBJ1-2; D call uncertain. The V and J ends lost 4 bases and 4 bases respectively, with 7 bases between them. The germline V gene encodes CDR1 SNHLY and CDR2 FYNNEI. The CDR3 sequence is 12 residues long. The CDR3 coding sequence is TGTGCCAGCAGTGGGACTTCCTATGGCTACACCTTC. Protein sequence: CASSGTSYGYTF.

V and J are TRBV7-6 and TRBJ1-5, with 7 bases aligning to TRBD1. Looked up from germline, CDR1 is SGHVS and CDR2 is FNYEAQ. This CDR3 region has 15 residues. Unmatched junction bases numbered 9, after V lost 4 bases and J lost 6 bases. The CDR3 protein is CASSSDREPGQPQHF. The CDR3 region has the DNA TGTGCCAGCAGCTCTGACAGGGAGCCGGGTCAGCCCCAGCATTTT.